This T cell receptor (beta chain) emerged from a study of CD8+ T cells in alopecia areata. Whole-study context: It was approximately 7-11-week-old female C3H/HeJ mice that received skin from 6-12-month-old C3H/HeJ graft donors with spontaneous alopecia. General observations from the study: Researchers reported that TCR sharing among patients proved less clear than in mice, possibly HLA-linked. Compared with normal scalp, lesional scalp had higher clonality and more expanded CD8+ clones.

CDR1 is NSQYPW and CDR2 is LRSPGD in the germline V gene (reference sequence). CDR3 length: 14 residues. V gave up 2 bases and J gave up 2 bases, with 7 bases separating them. This clone was seen repeatedly, ten times or more. No antigen is known for it. The gene names given are mouse names. The read ends 4 residues before the CDR3 terminus; that terminus is restored from the germline J gene. Researchers sorted pooled cutaneous lymph node cells on the basis of CD4, CD8alpha, NKG2D, NKG2ACE and other markers. cDNA reverse transcribed from extracted RNA served as the sequencing template. Generated by immunoSEQ multiplex PCR, the TCRdb table keeps only in-frame clones and is missing some. This sample carries over 5,500 clones, none of them present only once.

The V gene is TRBV1, the J gene TRBJ2-1; TRBD1 is a possible D gene (6 bases). The sequencing sample was made of CD8+ T cells sorted from a lymph node. This TCR was sampled from a C3H/HeJ mouse with alopecia areata. MHC haplotype of the strain: H2-k. Partial CDR3 DNA: TGCACCTGCAGTGCACCAGGGGACTATGCT. Protein sequence: CTCSAPGDYA. The whole CDR3 protein is CTCSAPGDYAEQFF.